This record looks at one T cell receptor (beta chain) sequence and its context. This sample was included in a study of regulatory T cells in long-lasting Graves disease. CDR3 regions were amplified by Arm-PCR using iRepertoire HTBI primers to build TCR beta libraries. A single record per CDR3 protein comes from TCRdb applying MiXCR to the multiplex PCR reads. The sample records about 500,000 distinct CDR3 sequences, 15% to 20% being singletons. Time point noted: newly diagnosed GD, antithyroid drugs for less than 3 months. RNA from PBMCs was the source of the TCR library. This CDR3 contains 13 residues. Germline V CDR1 and CDR2: SGHRS, YFSETQ. Germline trimming cut 2 bases from V and 12 bases from J; bases unmatched to any gene: 7. The sample was also linked to a second study, of T cells in Graves' hyperthyroidism and ophthalmopathy. As reported in that work: First-round RT-PCR of the TCR CDR3 relied on the HTBI primer set.

The sequence was collected from a man aged 35 to 55 with Graves disease. Source: peripheral blood mononuclear cells (PBMCs), taken at new diagnosis, from a patient treated with antithyroid drugs. This chain uses TRBV5-1 with TRBJ2-7; 11 nucleotides align to TRBD1. The DNA of the CDR3 is TGCGCCAGCAGCTTCCCGGACAGGGGGCATCTGTACTTC. This translates into CASSFPDRGHLYF.